The 25 T cell receptor beta chains listed next were all sequenced from one sample in a study of tumor and adjacent non-tumor tissue in lung cancer. TCRbeta libraries were built with three rounds of nested PCR, modified from ARM-PCR. MiXCR, run by TCRdb on the multiplex PCR reads, gives a single entry per CDR3 protein. The table includes about 120,000 distinct CDR3 sequences, 66% detected once. RNA was extracted from bulk tissue without any cell sorting. The source material was lung tumor tissue. These TCRs come from a man aged 30 to 45 with non-small cell lung cancer.

This clonotype is deemed medium-sized (0.01 to 0.1%). Mismatch with germline at one junction end may stem from a read error. The V gene is TRBV5-4, the J gene TRBJ2-1; maybe TRBD2 (5 bases). This CDR3 is 12 amino acids long. Per germline, CDR1 SGHNT and CDR2 YYREEE (reference sequence). CDR3 sequence: CASSHDYYEQFF. The CDR3 nucleotides are TGTGCCAGCAGTCATGACTACTATGAGCAGTTCTTC.

This clonotype was found a few times. Since a much larger clone is just one base distant, this may be a read error. V usage is TRBV10-2 and J usage is TRBJ2-1; 8 positions match TRBD2. The CDR3 has 16 residues. Germline V gene sequence: CDR1 WSHSY, CDR2 SAAADI. The CDR3 region is CVSSESTRGVYNEQFF. CDR3 bases: TGCGTCAGCAGTGAGTCGACGCGGGGGGTCTACAATGAGCAGTTCTTC.

On this clonotype itself: The junction differs from germline at one of its ends, possibly a read error. The chain couples TRBV30 to TRBJ2-1; D call uncertain. There are 14 residues in the CDR3. CDR1 GTSNPN and CDR2 SVGIG come from the germline V gene (reference sequence). The CDR3 protein is CVWSSDPLRIEQFF. The CDR3 DNA is TGTGTCTGGAGTTCGGACCCTCTACGTATTGAGCAGTTCTTC.

About this clonotype itself: The conserved closing phenylalanine or tryptophan is absent in this CDR3, likely reflecting a read error. Because the CDR3's place on the DNA is in doubt, the DNA is left out and the CDR3 is given as listed by TCRdb. The chain uses TRBV7-9 and TRBJ2-1; the table's TRBD2 call for D was not verified on the DNA. Germline loops: CDR1 SEHNR, CDR2 FQNEAQ (reference sequence). The CDR3 is made up of 16 amino acids, end residues included. The CDR3 sequence: CASSLTGLAGENEKFV.

On this clonotype itself: The junction does not match germline at one end; this may be a read error. The chain combines TRBV6-1 with TRBJ2-3; D not resolved. CDR3 length: 13 amino acids. The germline V gene has CDR1 MNHNS and CDR2 SASEGT. The CDR3 loop reads CTSNETVADTQYF. In DNA form, the CDR3 reads TGTACCAGCAATGAGACTGTCGCAGATACGCAGTATTTT.

This chain connects TRBV5-4 to TRBJ2-2, with D possibly being TRBD1 or TRBD2 (6 bases each). Trimming cost V 4 bases and J 6 bases, with 16 bases left between them. In germline, CDR1 is SGHNT, CDR2 YYREEE (reference sequence). This CDR3 comprises 15 residues. CDR3 DNA sequence: TGTGCCAGCAGCATGGGGGGAACAGGGTCCGGGGAGCTGTTTTTT. This encodes CASSMGGTGSGELFF.

The chain couples TRBV6-6 to TRBJ1-5, with 8 positions matching TRBD1. V lost 2 bases, J lost 9 bases, and 9 bases stayed unmatched. Germline V CDR1 and CDR2: MNHNY, SVGAGI (reference sequence). The length of the CDR3 is 15 residues. CDR3 loop: CASSYTRGLDRPQHF. The CDR3 DNA reads TGTGCCAGCAGTTACACCAGGGGGCTTGATCGGCCCCAGCATTTT.

In the case of this clonotype: A single base separates this from a much larger clone, so it may be a read error. Without the conserved terminal phenylalanine or tryptophan, this CDR3 likely stems from a read error. The chain uses TRBV4-2 and TRBJ2-5, with D perhaps matching TRBD1 (5 bases). Germline CDR1 is LGHNA and CDR2 is YNFKEQ. The CDR3 length is 17 residues. Trimming took 0 bases from V and 0 from J, leaving 14 bases between them. CDR3 nucleotide sequence: TGTGCCAGCAGCCAAGATCCCCCCCCAGGGAACCAAGAGACCCAGTACTCC. Residues: CASSQDPPPGNQETQYS.

A single count supports this clonotype. The junction differs from germline at one of its ends, possibly a read error. The chain has TRBV4-2 and TRBJ2-1; 10 positions match TRBD2. Germline V gives CDR1 LGHNA, CDR2 YNFKEQ. The CDR3 runs to 18 residues. CDR3 nucleotide sequence: TGTGCTAGCAGCCAACACCCTCATAGCGGGGGGACCTACAATGTGCAGTTCTTC. Protein product: CASSQHPHSGGTYNVQFF.

This clonotype was seen just once. With a much larger clone just one base away, this may be a read error. The V call is TRBV5-6, the J call TRBJ2-1, with 11 bases lining up with TRBD1. J was trimmed by 7 bases and V by 6 bases; bases with no gene match: 9. Germline values: CDR1 SGHDT, CDR2 YYEEEE. The CDR3 sequence is 15 residues long. CDR3 nucleotide sequence: TGTGCCAGCACCCCTGGACAGGGGGCGTCTAATGAGCAGTTCTTC. This translates into CASTPGQGASNEQFF.

By its share, this clonotype is medium-sized. The gene calls are TRBV6-1 and TRBJ2-1; maybe TRBD2 (6 bases). Looked up from germline, CDR1 is MNHNS and CDR2 is SASEGT. V lost 7 bases and J 3 bases, leaving 28 bases between the germline ends. The CDR3 is 19 amino acids. The CDR3: CASMSRASAAQEGYNEQFF. The CDR3 region has the DNA TGTGCCAGCATGAGTCGGGCTAGCGCCGCCCAAGAGGGCTACAATGAGCAGTTCTTC.

Comments on this clonotype: A read error may account for a junction end that differs from germline. The chain employs TRBV11-2 and TRBJ2-1, with D possibly being TRBD1 or TRBD2 (6 bases each). This CDR3 has 16 residues. CDR1 is SGHAT and CDR2 is FQNNGV in the germline V gene. This CDR3 is CASSLLSWGAVSEQFF. DNA for the CDR3: TGCGCCAGCAGCCTATTAAGCTGGGGGGCAGTTAGTGAGCAGTTCTTC.

Relative to its sample, this clonotype is medium-sized. This chain uses TRBV6-2 or TRBV6-3 with TRBJ1-2; D ambiguous. Germline lookup yields CDR1 MNHEY and CDR2 SVGEGT. With 4 bases removed from V and 4 bases from J, the gap between germline ends came to 10 bases. The CDR3 runs 13 residues. The DNA of the CDR3 is TGTGCCAGCAGTTCACGGGTCCGCTATGGCTACACCTTC. Translation: CASSSRVRYGYTF.

On this clonotype itself: Germline is not matched at one junction end, which may reflect a read error. CDR3 coding DNA: TGTACCAGCAGTTTGGAGGGGGGCACAGATACGCAGTATTTT. Translated: CTSSLEGGTDTQYF. V gene TRBV5-4 combines with J gene TRBJ2-3, with D possibly called TRBD1 or TRBD2 (6 bases each). The V gene's germline CDR1 is SGHNT and CDR2 YYREEE (reference sequence). CDR3 size: 14 residues.

To note about this clonotype: The junction does not match germline at one end; this may be a read error. The chain recombines TRBV6-5 with TRBJ1-5; D call uncertain. The CDR3 extends over 15 amino acids. CDR1 is MNHEY, CDR2 SVGAGI, per germline. CDR3 bases: TGTGTCAGCAGTTACTTAGGGAGGGTGGATCAGCCCCAGCATTTT. It translates to CVSSYLGRVDQPQHF.

Regarding this clonotype: This may stem from a read error, because a much larger clone lies one nucleotide away. The chain employs TRBV12-3 or TRBV12-4 and TRBJ2-5, with D perhaps given as TRBD1 or TRBD2 (5 bases each). This CDR3 contains 13 residues. V shed 8 bases and J shed 1 base, with 11 bases lying between them. The DNA of the CDR3 is TGTGCCAGCTGTATTGGGACCCAAGAGACCCAGTACTTC. This gives the protein CASCIGTQETQYF.

About this clonotype: At one boundary the junction diverges from the germline segment, which might be a read error. The chain employs TRBV20-1 and TRBJ1-2; D is perhaps TRBD1 (6 bases). The CDR3 consists of 14 residues. The V gene's germline CDR1 is DFQATT and CDR2 SNEGSKA (reference sequence). The CDR3 reads CSARATGGGGGHTF. For the CDR3, the DNA is TGCAGTGCTAGAGCTACAGGAGGGGGGGGTGGCCACACCTTC.

Concerning this clonotype: The junction departs from germline at one end; a sequencing error may be responsible. The chain couples TRBV20-1 to TRBJ2-3; D may be TRBD1 (6 bases). CDR3 length: 15 amino acids. From germline, CDR1 is DFQATT and CDR2 SNEGSKA (reference sequence). CDR3 amino acids: CSAVTLGASADTPYF. CDR3 bases: TGCAGTGCTGTGACTTTGGGGGCTAGTGCAGATACGCCGTATTTT.

This clonotype was found many times. The chain employs TRBV6-5 and TRBJ1-4; TRBD1 aligns across 8 bases. The CDR3 contains 16 residues. V was clipped by 2 bases and J by 8 bases; unmatched bases: 10. Germline CDR1 and CDR2: MNHEY and SVGAGI. The CDR3 nucleotides read TGTGCCAGCAGTTACAGCCAAGGACAGGGAATAGAAAAACTGTTTTTT. Amino acids: CASSYSQGQGIEKLFF.

A note on this clonotype: A single base separates this from a much larger clone, so it may be a read error. The chain joins TRBV12-3 or TRBV12-4 to TRBJ2-1; D perhaps matches TRBD2 (6 bases). This CDR3 region has 13 residues. DNA for the CDR3: TGTGCCAGCAGTTTGGGACTCGTCAATGAGCAGATCTTC. This translates into CASSLGLVNEQIF.

The CDR3 reads CASSQSEKETQYF. The DNA for the CDR3 is TGTGCCAGCAGCCAATCAGAGAAAGAGACCCAGTACTTC. V usage is TRBV12-3 or TRBV12-4 and J usage is TRBJ2-5; no clear D gene. The V end was cut by 6 bases, the J end by 3 bases, with 11 bases between. This CDR3 is 13 amino acids long.

Points on this clonotype: An end of the junction differs from the germline gene, which may be a read error. The chain links TRBV6-2 or TRBV6-3 to TRBJ2-6; D perhaps matches TRBD1 (5 bases). This CDR3 comprises 14 residues. CDR1 is MNHEY, CDR2 SVGEGT, per germline. The CDR3 is CASIDSSGANVLAF. The CDR3, as DNA: TGTGCCAGCATCGACAGCTCTGGGGCCAACGTCCTGGCTTTC.

This clonotype has only one observation. At one of its ends the junction is not consistent with the germline gene, which may arise from a read error. This chain links TRBV11-3 with TRBJ2-3; D gene uncertain. CDR1 is SGHNT and CDR2 is YENEEA in the germline V gene. The CDR3 contains 13 residues. This chain's CDR3 is CVSSTEATDTQYF. The DNA of the CDR3 is TGTGTCAGCAGCACCGAGGCCACAGATACTCAGTATTTT.

This clonotype was counted at least ten times. The V and J genes are TRBV10-1 and TRBJ2-3, with TRBD2 as a possible D gene (6 bases). Per germline, CDR1 WNHNN and CDR2 SYGVQD (reference sequence). The CDR3 has 15 residues. V lost 2 bases and J lost 6, with 15 bases in between. The CDR3 DNA reads TGCGCCAGCAGTGAGGCGGGACTCCTATGGGATACGCAGTATTTT. It encodes CASSEAGLLWDTQYF.

Of note for this clonotype: This may be a read error: a much more frequent sequence differs by one nucleotide. The V and J genes are TRBV20-1 and TRBJ1-5, with D possibly matching TRBD1 (5 bases). This CDR3 is built from 13 residues. Germline CDR1 is DFQATT and CDR2 is SNEGSKA (reference sequence). V was clipped by 3 bases and J by 5 bases, with 11 bases between them. The CDR3 nucleotides read TGCAGTGCTAGCTGGCAGGGCCATCAGCCCCAGCATTTT. This codes for CSASWQGHQPQHF.